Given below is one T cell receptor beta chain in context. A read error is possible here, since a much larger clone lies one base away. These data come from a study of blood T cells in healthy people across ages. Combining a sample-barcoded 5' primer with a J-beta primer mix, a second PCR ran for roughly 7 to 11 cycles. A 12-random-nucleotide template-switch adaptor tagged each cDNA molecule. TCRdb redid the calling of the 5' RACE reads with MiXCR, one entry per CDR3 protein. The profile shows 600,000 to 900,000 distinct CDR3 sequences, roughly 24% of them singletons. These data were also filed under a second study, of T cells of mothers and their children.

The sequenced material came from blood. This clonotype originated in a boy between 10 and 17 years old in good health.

CDR3 sequence (DNA): TGCGCCAGCACCGTTGGGGGTACGCAGTCTTTT. Amino acids: CASTVGGTQSF. The chain is built from TRBV5-1 and TRBJ2-3; either TRBD1 or TRBD2 may fit D (5 bases each). Germline V gene data show CDR1 as SGHRS and CDR2 as YFSETQ. The CDR3 spans 11 residues. Full variable domain (outside the CDR3, taken from reference TRBV5-1 and TRBJ2-3): KAGVTQTPRYLIKTRGQQVTLSCSPISGHRSVSWYQQTPGQGLQFLFEYFSETQRNKGNFPGRFSGRQFSNSRSEMNVSTLELGDSALYLCASTVGGTQSFGPGTRLTVL.